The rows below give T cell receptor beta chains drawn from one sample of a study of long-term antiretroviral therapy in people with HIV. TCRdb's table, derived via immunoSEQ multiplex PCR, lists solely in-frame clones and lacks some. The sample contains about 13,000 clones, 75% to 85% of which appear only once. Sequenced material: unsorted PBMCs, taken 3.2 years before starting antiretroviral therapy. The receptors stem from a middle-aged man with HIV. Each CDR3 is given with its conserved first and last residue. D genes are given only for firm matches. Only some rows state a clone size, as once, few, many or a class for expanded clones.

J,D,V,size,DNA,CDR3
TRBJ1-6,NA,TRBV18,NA,TGTGCCAGCTCAATCGCCCCAGGGAATAATTCACCCCTCCACTTT,CASSIAPGNNSPLHF
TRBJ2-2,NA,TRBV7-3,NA,TGTGCCAGCAGCTCTCAGGGGTCCGGGGAGCTGTTTTTT,CASSSQGSGELFF
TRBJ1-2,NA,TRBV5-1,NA,TGCGCCAGCAGCTTGGCAGCCAAGGAAGGCTACACCTTC,CASSLAAKEGYTF
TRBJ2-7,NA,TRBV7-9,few,TGTGCCAGCAGCCCGGACAGTTCCTACGAGCAGTACTTC,CASSPDSSYEQYF
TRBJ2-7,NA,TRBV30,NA,TGTGCCTGGAGTGTACCGGGACACCGAGTCCTCTTC,CAWSVPGHRVLF
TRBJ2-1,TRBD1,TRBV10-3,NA,TGTGCCATCAGTGAGTCGGTGAGGGGGCCGTTGGATGAGCAGTTCTTC,CAISESVRGPLDEQFF
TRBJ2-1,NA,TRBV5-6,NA,TGTGCCAGCAGCTCCCGGGGGCTGCTGAAGAATGAGCAGTTCTTC,CASSSRGLLKNEQFF
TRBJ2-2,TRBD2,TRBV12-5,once,TGTGCTAGTGGTTGGGCTAGCGGGGGGAACACCGGGGAGCTGTTTTTT,CASGWASGGNTGELFF
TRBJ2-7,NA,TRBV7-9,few,TGTGCCAGCAGCGACGGACTGATCTACGAGCAGTACTTC,CASSDGLIYEQYF
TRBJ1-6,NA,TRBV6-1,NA,TGTGCCAGCAGTGAATTTGGTTTTCCGGGTTCACCCCTCCACTTT,CASSEFGFPGSPLHF
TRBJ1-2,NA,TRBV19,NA,TGTGCCAGTAGTCGGAGCAGGGTGAACTATGGCTACACCTTC,CASSRSRVNYGYTF
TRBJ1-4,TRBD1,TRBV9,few,TGTGCCAGCAGTCCTACAGGGGGCGCAGGAAAACTGTTTTTT,CASSPTGGAGKLFF
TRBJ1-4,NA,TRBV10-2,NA,TGCGCCAGCAGTGAAACAGGGCCGGGGGAAAAACTGTTTTTT,CASSETGPGEKLFF
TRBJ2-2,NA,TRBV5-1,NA,TGCGCCAGCAGCTTGGCCGTCGCGAACACCGGGGAGCTGTTTTTT,CASSLAVANTGELFF